This T cell receptor beta chain was profiled in a study of blood T cell repertoires in COVID-19. Across the study: Samples representing acute and convalescent COVID-19 were sourced from the United States, Italy and Spain. Sources were T cells, B-cell-depleted T cells, or PBMCs; the material itself was cDNA or gDNA.

Original handling: Nucleated cell counts were estimated from reference gene primer amplification. The repertoire was sequenced with immunoSEQ multiplex PCR; TCRdb's copy has only in-frame clones and lacks some. V and J calls plus clone size are reproduced from that table; the DNA served to infer D and trimming. The sample carries some 130,000 clones, around 88% recorded once. This CDR3 is 14 amino acids long. Per germline, CDR1 LNHDA and CDR2 SQIVND (reference sequence). Trimming at V came to 5 bases and at J to 3 bases, leaving 7 bases not matched to a gene. Material: peripheral blood. The chain carries TRBV19 and TRBJ2-7, with 7 bases fitting TRBD1. The clonotype comes from a man over 45 with acute or convalescent COVID-19. CDR3 amino acids: CASSSGQAGYEQYF. The CDR3 DNA sequence: TGTGCCAGTAGTTCCGGACAGGCGGGCTACGAGCAGTACTTC.